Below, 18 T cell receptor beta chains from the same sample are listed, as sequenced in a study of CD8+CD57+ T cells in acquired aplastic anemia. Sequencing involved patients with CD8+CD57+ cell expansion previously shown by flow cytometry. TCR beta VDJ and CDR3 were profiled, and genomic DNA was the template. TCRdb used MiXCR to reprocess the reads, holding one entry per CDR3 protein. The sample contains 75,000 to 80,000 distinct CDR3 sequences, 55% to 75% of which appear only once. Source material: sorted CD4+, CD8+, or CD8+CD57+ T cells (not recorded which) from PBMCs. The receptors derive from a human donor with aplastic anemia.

The CDR3 loop is CASSSSGGAEDTQYF. As DNA, the CDR3 is TGTGCCAGCAGCTCTAGCGGGGGGGCCGAAGATACGCAGTATTTT. The rearrangement uses TRBV5-4 and TRBJ2-3; 12 nucleotides line up with TRBD2. The CDR3 runs 15 residues. The trim removed 3 bases at V and 5 bases at J, leaving 4 bases unmatched. Per the germline V gene, CDR1 is SGHNT and CDR2 is YYREEE (reference sequence).

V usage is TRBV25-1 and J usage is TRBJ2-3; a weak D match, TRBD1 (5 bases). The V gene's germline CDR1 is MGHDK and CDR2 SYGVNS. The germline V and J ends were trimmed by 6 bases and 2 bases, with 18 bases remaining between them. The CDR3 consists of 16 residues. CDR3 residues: CASSVGKTDHTDTQYF. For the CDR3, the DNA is TGTGCCAGCAGCGTAGGTAAGACAGACCACACAGATACGCAGTATTTT.

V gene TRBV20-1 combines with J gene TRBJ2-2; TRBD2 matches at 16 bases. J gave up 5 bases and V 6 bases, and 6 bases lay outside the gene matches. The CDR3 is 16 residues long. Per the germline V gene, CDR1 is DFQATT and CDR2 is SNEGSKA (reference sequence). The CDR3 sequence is CSAGTSGRAYTGELFF. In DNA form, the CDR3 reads TGCAGTGCCGGGACTAGCGGGAGGGCCTATACCGGGGAGCTGTTTTTT.

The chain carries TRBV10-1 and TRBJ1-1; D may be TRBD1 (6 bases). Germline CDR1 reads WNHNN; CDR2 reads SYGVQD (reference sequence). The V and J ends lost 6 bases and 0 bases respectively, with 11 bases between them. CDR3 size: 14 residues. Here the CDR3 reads CASSPDRMNTEAFF. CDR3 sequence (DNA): TGCGCCAGCAGCCCCGACAGGATGAACACTGAAGCTTTCTTT.

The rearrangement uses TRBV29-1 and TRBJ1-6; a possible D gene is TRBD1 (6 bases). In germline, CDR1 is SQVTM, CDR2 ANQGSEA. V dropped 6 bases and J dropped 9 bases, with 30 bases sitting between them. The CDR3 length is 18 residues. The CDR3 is CSVMWGLGRWRMGSPLHF. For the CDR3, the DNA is TGCAGCGTCATGTGGGGGCTTGGTAGGTGGCGGATGGGTTCACCCCTCCACTTT.

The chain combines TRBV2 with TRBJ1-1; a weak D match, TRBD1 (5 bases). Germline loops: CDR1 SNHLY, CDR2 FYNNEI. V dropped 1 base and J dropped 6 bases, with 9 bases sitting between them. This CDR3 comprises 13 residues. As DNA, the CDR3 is TGTGCCAGCAGTGAAGGCAGGGTCTCTGAAGCTTTCTTT. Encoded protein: CASSEGRVSEAFF.

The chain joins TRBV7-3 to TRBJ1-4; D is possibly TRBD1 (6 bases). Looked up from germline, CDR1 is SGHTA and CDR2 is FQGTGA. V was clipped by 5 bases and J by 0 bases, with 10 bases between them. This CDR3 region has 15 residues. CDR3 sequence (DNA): TGTGCCAGCAGCCTGACAGGAGCAACTAATGAAAAACTGTTTTTT. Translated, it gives CASSLTGATNEKLFF.

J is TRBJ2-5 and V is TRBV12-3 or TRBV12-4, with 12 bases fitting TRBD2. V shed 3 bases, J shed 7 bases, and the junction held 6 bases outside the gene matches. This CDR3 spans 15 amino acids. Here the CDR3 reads CASSFRTSGDRTQYF. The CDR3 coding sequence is TGTGCCAGCAGTTTTAGGACTAGCGGGGATCGGACCCAGTACTTC.

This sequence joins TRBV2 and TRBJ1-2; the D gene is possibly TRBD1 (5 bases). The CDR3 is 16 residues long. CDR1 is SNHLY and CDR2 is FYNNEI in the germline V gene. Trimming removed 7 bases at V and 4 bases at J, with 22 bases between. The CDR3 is CASTHSGVPKAYGYTF. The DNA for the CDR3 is TGTGCCAGCACTCATTCGGGGGTCCCCAAAGCCTATGGCTACACCTTC.

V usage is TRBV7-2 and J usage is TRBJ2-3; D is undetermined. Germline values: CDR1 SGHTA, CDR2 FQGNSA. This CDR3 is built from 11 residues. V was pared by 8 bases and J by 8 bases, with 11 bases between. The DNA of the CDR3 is TGTGCCAGCGAGAGACCTCCTACGCAGTATTTT. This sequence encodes CASERPPTQYF.

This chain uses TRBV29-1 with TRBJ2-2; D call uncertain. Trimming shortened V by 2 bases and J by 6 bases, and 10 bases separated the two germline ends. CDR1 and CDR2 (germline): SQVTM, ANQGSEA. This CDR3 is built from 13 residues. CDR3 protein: CSVEPSSSGELFF. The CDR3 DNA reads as TGCAGCGTTGAACCATCTAGTTCCGGGGAGCTGTTTTTT.

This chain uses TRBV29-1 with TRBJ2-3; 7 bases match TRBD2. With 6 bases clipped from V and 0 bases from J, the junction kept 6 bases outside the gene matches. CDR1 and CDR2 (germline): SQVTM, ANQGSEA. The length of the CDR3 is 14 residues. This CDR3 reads CSVGLRLSTDTQYF. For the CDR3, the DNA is TGCAGCGTGGGACTACGTCTGAGCACAGATACGCAGTATTTT.

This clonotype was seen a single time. CDR3 coding DNA: TGCGCCAGCAGCCAAGTTGGGTACGAGCAGTACTTC. Translation gives CASSQVGYEQYF. This chain joins TRBV4-1 and TRBJ2-7; D is unresolved. The CDR3 consists of 12 residues. The ends were cut back, 1 base at V and 4 bases at J, with 5 bases in the middle. Germline V gene lookup returns CDR1 MGHRA and CDR2 YSYEKL.

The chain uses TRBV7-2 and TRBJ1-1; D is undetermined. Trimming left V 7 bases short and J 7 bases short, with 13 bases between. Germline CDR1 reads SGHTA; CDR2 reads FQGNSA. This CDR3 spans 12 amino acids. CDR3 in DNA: TGTGCCAGCACCTCGGGCTGGAGTGAAGCTTTCTTT. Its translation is CASTSGWSEAFF.

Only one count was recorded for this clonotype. This CDR3 is CASSPRTSGIGTQYF. In DNA, the CDR3 is TGTGCCAGCAGCCCTCGGACTAGCGGGATTGGTACGCAGTATTTT. This rearrangement joins TRBV9 to TRBJ2-3, with 12 bases matching TRBD2. From germline, CDR1 is SGDLS and CDR2 YYNGEE. This CDR3 comprises 15 residues. J lost 8 bases, V lost 4 bases, and 8 bases had no gene match.

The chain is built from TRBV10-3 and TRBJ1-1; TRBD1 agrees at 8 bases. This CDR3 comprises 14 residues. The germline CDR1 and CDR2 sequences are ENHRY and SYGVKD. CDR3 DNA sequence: TGTGCTATCCGAGCGGACAGGGAGAGCACTGAAGCTTTCTTT. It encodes CAIRADRESTEAFF.

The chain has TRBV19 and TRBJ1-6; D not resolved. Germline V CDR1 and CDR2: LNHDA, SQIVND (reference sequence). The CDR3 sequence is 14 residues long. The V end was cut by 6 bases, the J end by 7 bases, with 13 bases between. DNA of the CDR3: TGTGCCAGTAGATTCTCAGCAACCAATTCACCCCTCCACTTT. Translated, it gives CASRFSATNSPLHF.

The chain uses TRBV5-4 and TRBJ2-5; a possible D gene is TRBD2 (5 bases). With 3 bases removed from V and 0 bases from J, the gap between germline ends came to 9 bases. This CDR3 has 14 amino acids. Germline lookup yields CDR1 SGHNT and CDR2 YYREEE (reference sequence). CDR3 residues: CASSSRGDQETQYF. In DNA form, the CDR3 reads TGTGCCAGCAGCTCCCGGGGTGACCAAGAGACCCAGTACTTC. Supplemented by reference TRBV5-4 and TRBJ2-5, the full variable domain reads ETGVTQSPTHLIKTRGQQVTLRCSSQSGHNTVSWYQQALGQGPQFIFQYYREEENGRGNFPPRFSGLQFPNYSSELNVNALELDDSALYLCASSSRGDQETQYFGPGTRLLVL.